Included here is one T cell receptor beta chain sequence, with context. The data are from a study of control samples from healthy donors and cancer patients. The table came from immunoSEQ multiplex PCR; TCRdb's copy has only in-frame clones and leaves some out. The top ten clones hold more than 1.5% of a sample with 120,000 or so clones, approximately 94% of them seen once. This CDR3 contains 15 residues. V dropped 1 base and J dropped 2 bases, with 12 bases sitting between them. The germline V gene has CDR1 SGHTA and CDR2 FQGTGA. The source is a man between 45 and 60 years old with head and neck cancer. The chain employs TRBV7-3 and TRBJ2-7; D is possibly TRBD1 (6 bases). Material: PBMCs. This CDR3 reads CASSLNRAHPYEQYF. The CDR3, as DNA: TGTGCCAGCAGCTTAAACAGGGCTCACCCCTACGAGCAGTACTTC.